This T cell receptor (beta chain) stems from a study of blood T cells in healthy people across ages. Study conclusions and caveats: Investigators treated diversity estimates from one million T cells as underestimates. Older age coincided with a roughly linear decline in TCR beta diversity per million T cells. Among long-lived donors, naive CD4+ cells were more numerous and diversity higher than in aged donors.

There were healthy Caucasian individuals from Russia, aged about 6 to 100, serving as donors. The authors ran a second PCR of about 7 to 11 cycles using a sample-barcoded 5' primer and a J-beta primer mix. TCRdb reprocessed the 5' RACE reads via MiXCR and lists one record per CDR3 protein. This sample has roughly 900,000 distinct CDR3 sequences, with around 46% found just once. The CDR3 is 15 residues long. With V trimmed by 5 bases and J by 3 bases, 10 bases remained unmatched. CDR1 and CDR2 from the germline V gene are SGHKS and YYEKEE (reference sequence). As regards this clonotype: As yet, its antigen is unknown.

The gene calls are TRBV5-5 and TRBJ1-2, with TRBD1 matching 7 bases. The receptor comes from a man under 40 in good health. Sequencing was performed on blood. This CDR3 is CASSLSTGEDYGYTF. CDR3 DNA: TGTGCCAGCAGTCTGTCAACAGGGGAAGACTATGGCTACACCTTC.